This TCR beta chain was captured in a study of CD8 T cells in Susac syndrome. Reverse transcription of about 0.5 to 1 ug RNA used random hexamers. TCRdb fed the immunoSEQ multiplex PCR reads into MiXCR, producing one record per CDR3 protein. The sample records approximately 180,000 distinct CDR3 sequences, roughly 94% being singletons. V lost 2 bases, J lost 1 base, and 3 bases lay in between. Germline V CDR1 and CDR2: SNHLY, FYNNEI. The CDR3 contains 13 residues. The rearrangement links TRBV2 to TRBJ1-5; D gene ambiguous. Sequenced sample: CD4+ T cells from PBMCs. This clonotype was sampled from a human donor with Susac syndrome. Here the CDR3 DNA reads TGTGCCAGCAGTGAATACAGCAATCAGCCCCAGCATTTT. This gives the protein CASSEYSNQPQHF.